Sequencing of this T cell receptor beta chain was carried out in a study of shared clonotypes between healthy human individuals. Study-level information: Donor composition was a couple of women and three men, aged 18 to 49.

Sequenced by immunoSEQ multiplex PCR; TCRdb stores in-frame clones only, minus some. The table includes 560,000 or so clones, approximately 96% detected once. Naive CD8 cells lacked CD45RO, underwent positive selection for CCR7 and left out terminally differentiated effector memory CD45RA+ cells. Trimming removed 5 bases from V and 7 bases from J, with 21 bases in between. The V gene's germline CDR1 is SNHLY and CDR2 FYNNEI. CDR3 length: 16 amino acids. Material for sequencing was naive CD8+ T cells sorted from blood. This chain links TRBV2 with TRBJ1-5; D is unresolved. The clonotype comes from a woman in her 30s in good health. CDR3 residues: CASSPSLAVGIQPQHF. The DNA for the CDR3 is TGTGCCAGCAGTCCCTCCTTGGCAGTTGGCATCCAGCCCCAGCATTTT.